This passage covers 2 T cell receptor beta chains from one sample sequenced in a study of T cells after yellow fever vaccination. MiXCR, run by TCRdb on the 5' RACE reads, gives a single entry per CDR3 protein. The sample consists of about 300,000 distinct CDR3 sequences, approximately 4.2% of them appearing once. Sequences were derived from PBMCs, sampled 5 days after the yellow fever booster vaccination. Receptors originate from a man aged 18 to 29 who received the YFV17D yellow fever vaccine.

The sample holds many counts of this clonotype. V gene TRBV5-1 combines with J gene TRBJ2-5; no firm D call. Trimming left V 0 bases short and J 5 bases short, with 11 bases between. From germline, CDR1 is SGHRS and CDR2 YFSETQ. The CDR3 consists of 14 residues. The CDR3 region has the DNA TGCGCCAGCAGCTTGGCAGCGACTCGGGAGACCCAGTACTTC. Translating it yields CASSLAATRETQYF. The entire variable domain, with the rest obtained from reference TRBV5-1 and TRBJ2-5, is as follows: KAGVTQTPRYLIKTRGQQVTLSCSPISGHRSVSWYQQTPGQGLQFLFEYFSETQRNKGNFPGRFSGRQFSNSRSEMNVSTLELGDSALYLCASSLAATRETQYFGPGTRLLVL.

The chain has TRBV6-2 or TRBV6-3 and TRBJ1-2, with TRBD1 matching 8 bases. The V and J ends lost 2 bases and 9 bases, in that order; junction bases with no gene match: 14. Germline loops: CDR1 MNHEY, CDR2 SVGEGT. The CDR3 has 16 amino acids. The CDR3 sequence: CASSYPDRAYARRYTF. The CDR3 coding sequence is TGTGCCAGCAGTTACCCGGACAGGGCGTACGCCCGTCGCTACACCTTC.